Reported below is one T cell receptor beta chain. No antigen is known for it. These data originate in a study of cytomegalovirus exposure and HLA in healthy donors. Background on the study: Among the 350 to 500 donors who were genotyped, over 70% fell in the genetic ancestry cluster that is associated with self-reported Caucasian donors. Whole-study findings and limits: In terms of immune exposure information, only CMV serostatus was available.

The CDR3 has 16 residues. V dropped 10 bases and J dropped 4 bases, with 20 bases sitting between them. In germline, CDR1 is SNHLY, CDR2 FYNNEI. PCR used 60 Vbeta primers and 13 Jbeta primers. Assay: immunoSEQ multiplex PCR; the TCRdb copy retains only in-frame clones and omits some. The sample has around 120,000 clones, roughly 80% seen once. V gene TRBV2 combines with J gene TRBJ2-6; no clear D. The TCR originated in a middle-aged woman in good health and CMV-seropositive. Sample: PBMCs. CDR3 region: CATTLDSAAGANVLTF. As DNA, the CDR3 is TGTGCCACCACGCTAGACTCCGCTGCCGGGGCCAACGTCCTGACTTTC.